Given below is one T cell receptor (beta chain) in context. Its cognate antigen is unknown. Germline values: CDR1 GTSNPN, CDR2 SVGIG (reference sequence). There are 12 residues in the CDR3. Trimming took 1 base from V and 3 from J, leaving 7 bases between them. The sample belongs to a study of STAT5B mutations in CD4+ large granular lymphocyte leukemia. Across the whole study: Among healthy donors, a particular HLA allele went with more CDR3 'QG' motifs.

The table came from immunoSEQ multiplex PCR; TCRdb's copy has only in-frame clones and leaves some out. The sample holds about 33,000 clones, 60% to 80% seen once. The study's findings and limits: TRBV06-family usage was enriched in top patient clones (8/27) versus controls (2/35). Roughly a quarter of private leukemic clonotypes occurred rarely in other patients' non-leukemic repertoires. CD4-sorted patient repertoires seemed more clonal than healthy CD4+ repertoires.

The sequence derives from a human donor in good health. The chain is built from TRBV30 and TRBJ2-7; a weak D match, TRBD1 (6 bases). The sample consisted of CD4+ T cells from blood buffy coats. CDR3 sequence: CAWSGGGYEQYF. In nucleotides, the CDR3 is TGTGCCTGGAGTGGAGGGGGCTACGAGCAGTACTTC.